The 20 T cell receptor beta chains presented below share a single source sample, sequenced in a study of beta chain features in type 1 diabetes. The authors reverse transcribed all of the isolated RNA, so sequencing captured expressed TCRB transcripts. Libraries were prepared by immunoSEQ multiplex PCR; TCRdb keeps only in-frame clonotypes and omits some of them. Altogether more than 350,000 clones are present, 11% being singletons, with the ten largest covering around 0.05%. The specimen was naive CD4+ T cells from blood. Receptor source: a woman between 18 and 29 years old in good health.

This chain joins TRBV29-1 and TRBJ2-5; weak D call: TRBD2 (5 bases). V was trimmed by 1 base and J by 3 bases, leaving 15 bases between them. The CDR3 runs 15 residues. Germline lookup yields CDR1 SQVTM and CDR2 ANQGSEA. The CDR3, as DNA: TGCAGCGTTGAAGGTTACAGCGGCAAGAAAGAGACCCAGTACTTC. It yields the protein CSVEGYSGKKETQYF.

The V and J genes are TRBV19 and TRBJ2-7; tentative D call: TRBD1 (6 bases). Germline V gene data show CDR1 as LNHDA and CDR2 as SQIVND (reference sequence). This CDR3 has 14 amino acids. The V end lost 9 bases, the J end lost 2 bases, and 17 bases lay between the germline ends. CDR3 sequence reads: CASQSGHPTYEQYF. The DNA of the CDR3 is TGTGCCAGCCAATCGGGACACCCCACCTACGAGCAGTACTTC.

The rearrangement joins TRBV9 to TRBJ1-6; maybe TRBD1 (5 bases). The V end was cut by 3 bases, the J end by 10 bases, with 14 bases between. The CDR3 sequence is 14 residues long. Germline CDR1 and CDR2: SGDLS and YYNGEE. The CDR3 reads CASSAGRVGSPLHF. CDR3 DNA sequence: TGTGCCAGCAGCGCGGGCAGGGTTGGATCACCCCTCCACTTT. The full variable domain, its missing parts supplied by reference TRBV9 and TRBJ1-6, is DSGVTQTPKHLITATGQRVTLRCSPRSGDLSVYWYQQSLDQGLQFLIQYYNGEERAKGNILERFSAQQFPDLHSELNLSSLELGDSALYFCASSAGRVGSPLHFGNGTRLTVT.

The chain combines TRBV7-2 with TRBJ2-5; D call uncertain. CDR1 is SGHTA, CDR2 FQGNSA, per germline. V was pared by 5 bases and J by 3 bases, with 16 bases between. There are 15 residues in the CDR3. CDR3 residues: CASSPRGTAEETQYF. The CDR3 DNA reads as TGTGCCAGCAGCCCGCGAGGAACAGCTGAAGAGACCCAGTACTTC.

This clone was counted only a few times. The gene calls are TRBV7-9 and TRBJ1-2; 10 positions agree with TRBD1. Germline loops: CDR1 SEHNR, CDR2 FQNEAQ (reference sequence). V was clipped by 3 bases and J by 9 bases; unmatched bases: 16. The CDR3 is 17 amino acids. The CDR3 DNA sequence: TGTGCCAGCAGCTTCCCAAGAATTCCCGGACAGGGGGACCGCTACACCTTC. It encodes CASSFPRIPGQGDRYTF.

The chain employs TRBV6-5 and TRBJ2-2; D is perhaps TRBD1 (5 bases). This CDR3 is built from 14 residues. Germline-derived CDR1 and CDR2 are MNHEY and SVGAGI. V lost 6 bases and J 4 bases, leaving 12 bases between the germline ends. The CDR3 is CASSLRVGTGELFF. The CDR3 bases are TGTGCCAGCAGCCTCAGGGTGGGCACCGGGGAGCTGTTTTTT.

This clone was counted a few times. The CDR3 sequence: CASSPKLSTNEKLFF. The CDR3, as DNA: TGCGCCAGCAGCCCCAAACTATCAACTAATGAAAAACTGTTTTTT. The chain joins TRBV4-3 to TRBJ1-4; D is ambiguous. Germline values: CDR1 LGHNA, CDR2 YSLEER. Between the trimmed V and J ends, which lost 4 bases and 0 bases, there was a span of 9 bases. CDR3 length: 15 amino acids.

This sequence joins TRBV30 and TRBJ1-4; D remains unclear. The CDR3 contains 14 residues. The germline CDR1 and CDR2 sequences are GTSNPN and SVGIG (reference sequence). The V and J ends lost 3 bases and 5 bases respectively, with 13 bases between them. CDR3 coding DNA: TGTGCCTGGAGCGGACTGACTCTAAATGAAAAACTGTTTTTT. As protein: CAWSGLTLNEKLFF.

V gene TRBV5-8 combines with J gene TRBJ1-5; no reliable D call. CDR1 is SGHTS and CDR2 is YDEGEE in the germline V gene. V lost 2 bases to trimming and J lost 0 bases, with 9 bases between them. This CDR3 spans 15 amino acids. The DNA for the CDR3 is TGTGCCAGCAGCTTAGGAGGTCTTAGCAATCAGCCCCAGCATTTT. It codes for CASSLGGLSNQPQHF.

J is TRBJ2-1 and V is TRBV9; 9 bases map to TRBD2. V trimming: 2 bases; J trimming: 4 bases; junction bases outside the gene matches: 4. Germline lookup yields CDR1 SGDLS and CDR2 YYNGEE. The CDR3 has 15 amino acids. CDR3 nucleotide sequence: TGTGCCAGCAGCGTCACAGCGGGGGGTTACAATGAGCAGTTCTTC. Its protein product is CASSVTAGGYNEQFF. Full variable domain (rest looked up from reference TRBV9 and TRBJ2-1): DSGVTQTPKHLITATGQRVTLRCSPRSGDLSVYWYQQSLDQGLQFLIQYYNGEERAKGNILERFSAQQFPDLHSELNLSSLELGDSALYFCASSVTAGGYNEQFFGPGTRLTVL.

This clone has at least ten counts. V usage is TRBV7-9 and J usage is TRBJ2-2, with TRBD1 identical over 8 bases. Germline CDR1 reads SEHNR; CDR2 reads FQNEAQ (reference sequence). J was trimmed by 7 bases and V by 5 bases; bases with no gene match: 9. The CDR3 covers 15 residues. In DNA form, the CDR3 reads TGTGCCAGCAGCGAAAGGACAGGGCAGATCGGGGAGCTGTTTTTT. The encoded protein is CASSERTGQIGELFF.

The J gene is TRBJ2-3, the V gene TRBV23-1; no reliable D call. TRBV23-1 carries the ORF label, with uncertain function. Trimming removed 0 bases at V and 2 bases at J, with 24 bases between. The CDR3 runs to 20 residues. The CDR3 bases are TGCGCCAGCAGTCAATCGTCGCAGCGCCCCAAACCAAAGGTCACAGATACGCAGTATTTT. Protein product: CASSQSSQRPKPKVTDTQYF.

Only a few counts were recorded for this clone. The chain is built from TRBV7-7 and TRBJ1-1; tentatively, D is TRBD1 (6 bases). The germline gives CDR1 SSHAT, CDR2 FNYEAQ (reference sequence). This CDR3 is 13 amino acids long. The CDR3 spells CASARGAETEAFF. In DNA, the CDR3 is TGTGCTAGCGCGAGGGGGGCGGAAACTGAAGCTTTCTTT.

This clone occurred a few times. CDR3 DNA sequence: TGTGCCAGCAGCGAACAGGGGCCTGGCGCAGATACGCAGTATTTT. Protein product: CASSEQGPGADTQYF. This chain links TRBV9 with TRBJ2-3; 7 nucleotides line up with TRBD1. The CDR3 loop spans 15 amino acids. Germline lookup yields CDR1 SGDLS and CDR2 YYNGEE. The J segment lost 4 bases and the V segment lost 3 bases, leaving 8 bases of the junction unmatched.

This clone was seen more than once but under ten times. V and J are TRBV7-9 and TRBJ2-7; TRBD1 agrees at 7 bases. Losses at the gene ends were 0 bases for V and 5 bases for J; bases not matched to a gene: 7. CDR1 is SEHNR, CDR2 FQNEAQ, per germline (reference sequence). This CDR3 comprises 15 residues. The CDR3 protein is CASSLAGGRVNEQYF. The CDR3 nucleotides are TGTGCCAGCAGCTTAGCAGGGGGCCGGGTCAACGAGCAGTACTTC.

This clone appeared a few times. This chain connects TRBV4-3 to TRBJ2-1; 7 bases line up with TRBD2. The CDR3 consists of 13 residues. V gave up 8 bases and J gave up 5 bases; unmatched junction bases: 6. Germline CDR1 and CDR2: LGHNA and YSLEER. CDR3 in DNA: TGCGCCAGCTCCGGGACTAACGACAATGAGCAGTTCTTC. Protein: CASSGTNDNEQFF.

On this clone itself: Other nucleotide sequences in the sample specify the same CDR3. The rearrangement uses TRBV9 and TRBJ2-1; the D is unclear. Germline lookup yields CDR1 SGDLS and CDR2 YYNGEE. This CDR3 spans 15 amino acids. V was pared by 0 bases and J by 0 bases, with 7 bases between. The CDR3 DNA reads as TGTGCCAGCAGCGTAGCGGCGGACTCCTACAATGAGCAGTTCTTC. The encoded protein is CASSVAADSYNEQFF. Filled out from reference TRBV9 and TRBJ2-1, the complete variable domain reads DSGVTQTPKHLITATGQRVTLRCSPRSGDLSVYWYQQSLDQGLQFLIQYYNGEERAKGNILERFSAQQFPDLHSELNLSSLELGDSALYFCASSVAADSYNEQFFGPGTRLTVL.

This clone showed up just a few times. The same CDR3 is also encoded by other DNA sequences in this sample. This chain joins TRBV7-2 and TRBJ2-6; no firm D call. The V and J ends lost 3 bases and 2 bases respectively, with 5 bases between them. CDR3 size: 14 residues. CDR1 is SGHTA, CDR2 FQGNSA, per germline. CDR3 amino acids: CASSLPTGANVLTF. The CDR3 nucleotides are TGTGCCAGCAGCTTGCCTACTGGGGCCAACGTCCTGACTTTC. Using reference TRBV7-2 and TRBJ2-6 for the parts outside the CDR3, the full variable domain is GAGVSQSPSNKVTEKGKDVELRCDPISGHTALYWYRQSLGQGLEFLIYFQGNSAPDKSGLPSDRFSAERTGGSVSTLTIQRTQQEDSAVYLCASSLPTGANVLTFGAGSRLTVL.

This clone was picked up a small number of times. This chain joins TRBV25-1 and TRBJ1-5; TRBD1 agrees at 7 bases. This CDR3 is 14 amino acids long. V lost 3 bases, J lost 7 bases, and 6 bases stayed unmatched. Germline CDR1 and CDR2: MGHDK and SYGVNS. The chain's CDR3 is CASSDQGQAQPQHF. CDR3 nucleotide sequence: TGTGCCAGCAGTGATCAAGGACAGGCGCAGCCCCAGCATTTT.

The chain couples TRBV11-2 to TRBJ2-7, with a possible D match to TRBD2 (5 bases). Germline-derived CDR1 and CDR2 are SGHAT and FQNNGV. Trimming removed 2 bases from V and 6 bases from J, with 17 bases in between. The CDR3 sequence is 15 residues long. The CDR3 protein is CASSLSSSLVGEQYF. The CDR3 region has the DNA TGTGCCAGCAGCTTAAGTTCCTCACTAGTGGGCGAGCAGTACTTC.